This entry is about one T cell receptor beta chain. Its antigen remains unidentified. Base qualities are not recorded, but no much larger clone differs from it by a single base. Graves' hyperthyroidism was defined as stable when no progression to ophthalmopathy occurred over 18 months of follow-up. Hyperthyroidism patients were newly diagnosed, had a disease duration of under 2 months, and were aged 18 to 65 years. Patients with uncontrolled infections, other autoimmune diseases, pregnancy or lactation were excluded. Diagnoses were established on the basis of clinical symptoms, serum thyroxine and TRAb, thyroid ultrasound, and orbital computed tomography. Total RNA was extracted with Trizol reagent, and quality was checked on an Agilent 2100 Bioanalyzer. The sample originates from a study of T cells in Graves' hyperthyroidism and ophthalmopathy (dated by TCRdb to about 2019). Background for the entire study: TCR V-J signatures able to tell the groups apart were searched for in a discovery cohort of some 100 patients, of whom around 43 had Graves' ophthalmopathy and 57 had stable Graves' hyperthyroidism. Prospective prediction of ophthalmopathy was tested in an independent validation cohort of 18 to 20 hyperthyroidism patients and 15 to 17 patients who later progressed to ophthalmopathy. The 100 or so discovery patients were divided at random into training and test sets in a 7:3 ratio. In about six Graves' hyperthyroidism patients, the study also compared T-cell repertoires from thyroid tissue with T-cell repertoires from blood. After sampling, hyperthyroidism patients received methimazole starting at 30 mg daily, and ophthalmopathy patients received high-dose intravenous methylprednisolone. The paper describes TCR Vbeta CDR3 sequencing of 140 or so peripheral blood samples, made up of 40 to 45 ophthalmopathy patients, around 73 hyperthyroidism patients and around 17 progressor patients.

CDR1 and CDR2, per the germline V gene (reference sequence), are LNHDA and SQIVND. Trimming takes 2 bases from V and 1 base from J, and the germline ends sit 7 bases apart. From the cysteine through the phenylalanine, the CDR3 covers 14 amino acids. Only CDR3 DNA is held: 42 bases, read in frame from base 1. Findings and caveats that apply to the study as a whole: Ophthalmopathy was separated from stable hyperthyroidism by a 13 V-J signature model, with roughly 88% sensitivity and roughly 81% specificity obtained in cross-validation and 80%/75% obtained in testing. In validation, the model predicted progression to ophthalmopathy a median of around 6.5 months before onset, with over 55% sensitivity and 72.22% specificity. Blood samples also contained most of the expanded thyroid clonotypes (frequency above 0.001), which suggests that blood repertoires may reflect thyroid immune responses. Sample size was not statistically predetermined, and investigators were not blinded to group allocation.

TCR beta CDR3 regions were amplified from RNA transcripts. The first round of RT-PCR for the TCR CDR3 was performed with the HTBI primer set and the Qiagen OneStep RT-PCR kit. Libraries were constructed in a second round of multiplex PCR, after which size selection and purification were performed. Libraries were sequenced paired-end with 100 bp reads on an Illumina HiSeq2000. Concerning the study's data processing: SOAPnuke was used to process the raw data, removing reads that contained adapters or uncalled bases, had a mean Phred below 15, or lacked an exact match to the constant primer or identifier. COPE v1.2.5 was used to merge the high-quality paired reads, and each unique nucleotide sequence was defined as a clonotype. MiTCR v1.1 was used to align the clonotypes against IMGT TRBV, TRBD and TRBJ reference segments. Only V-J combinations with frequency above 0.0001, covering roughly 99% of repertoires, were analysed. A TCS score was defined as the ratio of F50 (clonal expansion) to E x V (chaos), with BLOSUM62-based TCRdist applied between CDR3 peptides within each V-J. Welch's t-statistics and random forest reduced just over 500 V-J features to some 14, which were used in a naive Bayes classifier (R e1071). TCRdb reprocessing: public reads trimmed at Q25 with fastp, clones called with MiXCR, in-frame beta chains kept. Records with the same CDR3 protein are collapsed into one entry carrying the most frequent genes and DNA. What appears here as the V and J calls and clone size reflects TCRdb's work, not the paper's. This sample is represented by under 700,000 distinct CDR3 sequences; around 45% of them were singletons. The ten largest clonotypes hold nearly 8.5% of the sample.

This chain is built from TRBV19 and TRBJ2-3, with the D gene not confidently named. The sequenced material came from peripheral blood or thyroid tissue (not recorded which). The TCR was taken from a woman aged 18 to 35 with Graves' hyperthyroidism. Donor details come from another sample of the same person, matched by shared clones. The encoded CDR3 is CASSIPIRTDTQYF. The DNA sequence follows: TGTGCCAGTAGTATACCGATTCGCACAGATACGCAGTATTTT.